The 22 T cell receptor beta chains in this list originate from one sample, sequenced in a study of brain T cells in children with intractable seizures. Sequencing used immunoSEQ multiplex PCR; TCRdb keeps in-frame clones, though not all of them. The data show about 340,000 clones, with about 94% seen just once and 5.7% held by the top ten. Time point noted: blood from clinic visit 5 months post-surgery; TSC patient then seizure free. The material was peripheral blood, obtained approximately 5 months after surgery. The receptors shown here come from a boy under three years old with tuberous sclerosis and intractable seizures.

The chain links TRBV12-3 or TRBV12-4 to TRBJ1-6; no firm D call. This CDR3 contains 12 residues. V lost 6 bases and J 7 bases, leaving 7 bases between the germline ends. As DNA, the CDR3 is TGTGCCAGCAGCCTATCAAATTCACCCCTCCACTTT. Translating it yields CASSLSNSPLHF.

A single count supports this clone. This chain links TRBV19 with TRBJ2-7, with D tentatively TRBD1 or TRBD2 (5 bases each). The CDR3 extends over 14 amino acids. Per the germline V gene, CDR1 is LNHDA and CDR2 is SQIVND (reference sequence). V gave up 3 bases and J gave up 4 bases, with 13 bases separating them. CDR3 bases: TGTGCCAGTAGTATTAGTGGGACGGAATACGAGCAGTACTTC. Protein sequence: CASSISGTEYEQYF.

The count of this clone is one. This chain links TRBV3-1 (or the pseudogene TRBV3-2) with TRBJ1-2; D unclear. The length of the CDR3 is 13 residues. Trimming removed 3 bases from V and 2 bases from J, with 7 bases in between. CDR1 is LGHDT and CDR2 is YNNKEL in the germline V gene (reference sequence). The CDR3 loop reads CASSQGRNYGYTF. Written as DNA, the CDR3 is TGTGCCAGCAGCCAGGGCCGGAACTATGGCTACACCTTC.

The CDR3 loop reads CASSVEDYNQETQYF. The CDR3 region has the DNA TGTGCCAGCAGCGTAGAGGACTACAATCAAGAGACCCAGTACTTC. The chain has TRBV9 and TRBJ2-5, with D tentatively TRBD2 (6 bases). Germline V CDR1 and CDR2: SGDLS, YYNGEE. Trimming pared 0 bases from V and 2 bases from J, leaving 11 bases between. CDR3 size: 15 residues.

V and J are TRBV7-6 and TRBJ2-7; either TRBD1 or TRBD2 may supply D (5 bases each). V lost 3 bases, J lost 3 bases, and 15 bases lay in between. Germline V gene sequence: CDR1 SGHVS, CDR2 FNYEAQ. The CDR3 totals 15 residues. CDR3 DNA sequence: TGTGCCAGCAGCTTCTCGGGGACCCCGGGCTACGAGCAGTACTTC. Protein sequence: CASSFSGTPGYEQYF.

The rearrangement links TRBV7-8 to TRBJ2-7, with D tentatively TRBD1 (5 bases). Germline assignment: CDR1 SGHVS and CDR2 FQNEAQ. The V end was cut by 7 bases, the J end by 0 bases, with 10 bases between. The CDR3 extends over 13 amino acids. The chain's CDR3 is CASTRTSSYEQYF. The CDR3, as DNA: TGTGCCAGCACTAGGACATCCTCCTACGAGCAGTACTTC. The full variable domain, rest sourced from reference TRBV7-8 and TRBJ2-7, is GAGVSQSPRYKVAKRGQDVALRCDPISGHVSLFWYQQALGQGPEFLTYFQNEAQLDKSGLPSDRFFAERPEGSVSTLKIQRTQQEDSAVYLCASTRTSSYEQYFGPGTRLTVT.

The chain couples TRBV27 to TRBJ1-2; a weak D match, TRBD1 (6 bases). The CDR3 loop spans 16 amino acids. Germline loops: CDR1 MNHEY, CDR2 SMNVEV (reference sequence). V was cut by 0 bases and J by 3 bases, with 14 bases left in between. The CDR3 DNA reads TGTGCCAGCAGTTTATCAGCCCGACAGGTTTACTATGGCTACACCTTC. Translated: CASSLSARQVYYGYTF.

The chain employs TRBV6-6 and TRBJ1-6, with 9 positions matching TRBD1. Germline assignment: CDR1 MNHNY and CDR2 SVGAGI (reference sequence). The CDR3 runs to 16 residues. V lost 2 bases to trimming and J lost 6 bases; unmatched junction nucleotides: 5. The CDR3 nucleotides read TGTGCCAGCAGTTACAAAGGGACAGGGCTTAATTCACCCCTCCACTTT. Translated: CASSYKGTGLNSPLHF.

V is TRBV14 and J is TRBJ2-5, with 12 nucleotides matching TRBD2. The CDR3 totals 17 residues. Germline CDR1 is SGHDN and CDR2 is FVKESK. Germline trimming cut 3 bases from V and 2 bases from J; bases unmatched to any gene: 7. CDR3 coding DNA: TGTGCCAGCAGCCAGCCTAGCGGGGGGGAACTTCAAGAGACCCAGTACTTC. Translating it yields CASSQPSGGELQETQYF. Based on the CDR3 plus reference TRBV14 and TRBJ2-5, the full variable domain is EAGVTQFPSHSVIEKGQTVTLRCDPISGHDNLYWYRRVMGKEIKFLLHFVKESKQDESGMPNNRFLAERTGGTYSTLKVQPAELEDSGVYFCASSQPSGGELQETQYFGPGTRLLVL.

The V and J genes are TRBV5-1 and TRBJ2-5, with 10 bases fitting TRBD2. Unmatched junction bases numbered 4, after V lost 3 bases and J lost 2 bases. Germline V gene data show CDR1 as SGHRS and CDR2 as YFSETQ. CDR3 size: 15 residues. The CDR3 loop is CASSSNSGGQETQYF. CDR3 bases: TGCGCCAGCAGCTCAAATAGCGGGGGGCAAGAGACCCAGTACTTC.

The chain joins TRBV16 to TRBJ1-5; D is unresolved. Germline values: CDR1 KGHSY, CDR2 FQNENV. The CDR3 runs to 15 residues. The V gene lost 2 bases and the J gene lost 3 bases, with 11 bases spanning the gap. The CDR3: CASSQSRQDNQPQHF. CDR3 in DNA: TGTGCCAGCAGCCAAAGTAGACAAGACAATCAGCCCCAGCATTTT.

This clone was seen a handful of times. The chain couples TRBV24-1 to TRBJ2-3; tentative D call: TRBD1 (5 bases). This CDR3 is built from 16 residues. Germline assignment: CDR1 KGHDR and CDR2 SFDVKD. The V gene lost 1 base and the J gene lost 2 bases, with 12 bases spanning the gap. The CDR3: CATSDFQGVNTDTQYF. The CDR3 DNA is TGTGCCACCAGTGATTTCCAAGGGGTGAACACAGATACGCAGTATTTT.

The J gene is TRBJ1-1, the V gene TRBV9; a possible D gene is TRBD1 (6 bases). Germline V gene lookup returns CDR1 SGDLS and CDR2 YYNGEE. V shed 4 bases and J shed 1 base, with 14 bases lying between them. The length of the CDR3 is 15 residues. The CDR3 region has the DNA TGTGCCAGCAGCCTCGACAGGTTCCCGAACACTGAAGCTTTCTTT. Its translation: CASSLDRFPNTEAFF.

The chain uses TRBV24-1 and TRBJ1-4; D call uncertain. The germline V gene has CDR1 KGHDR and CDR2 SFDVKD. The CDR3 extends over 13 amino acids. Trimming pared 7 bases from V and 0 bases from J, leaving 5 bases between. CDR3 loop: CATRQTTNEKLFF. CDR3 DNA: TGTGCCACCAGACAAACAACTAATGAAAAACTGTTTTTT.

The rearrangement links TRBV5-8 to TRBJ2-1, with 12 positions matching TRBD2. The germline V gene encodes CDR1 SGHTS and CDR2 YDEGEE. The CDR3 consists of 17 residues. J gave up 7 bases and V 1 base, and 9 bases lay outside the gene matches. As DNA, the CDR3 is TGTGCCAGCAGCTTGCTTTCTAGGACTAGCGGGATTAATGAGCAGTTCTTC. It encodes CASSLLSRTSGINEQFF. Full variable domain (remainder filled in from reference TRBV5-8 and TRBJ2-1): EAGVTQSPTHLIKTRGQQATLRCSPISGHTSVYWYQQALGLGLQFLLWYDEGEERNRGNFPPRFSGRQFPNYSSELNVNALELEDSALYLCASSLLSRTSGINEQFFGPGTRLTVL.

As regards this clone: The junction and the germline gene differ at one end; a read error may be behind it. The chain recombines TRBV9 with TRBJ1-4; possibly TRBD1 for D (6 bases). Germline CDR1 reads SGDLS; CDR2 reads YYNGEE. The CDR3 runs 13 residues. The CDR3 DNA is TGTGCCAGCAGCGTAGGTGGGGGGGGACAACTGAATTTT. Amino acids: CASSVGGGGQLNF. The variable domain in full, with the rest retrieved from reference TRBV9 and TRBJ1-4, is DSGVTQTPKHLITATGQRVTLRCSPRSGDLSVYWYQQSLDQGLQFLIQYYNGEERAKGNILERFSAQQFPDLHSELNLSSLELGDSALYFCASSVGGGGQLNFGSGTQLSVL.

This chain links TRBV13 with TRBJ2-6; 7 bases align to TRBD2. V was clipped by 2 bases and J by 4 bases; unmatched bases: 8. The length of the CDR3 is 17 residues. Germline V lookup: CDR1 PRHDT, CDR2 FYEKMQ (reference sequence). CDR3 residues: CASSLPPRELGANVLTF. Written as DNA, the CDR3 is TGTGCCAGCAGCTTACCCCCGCGGGAGCTGGGGGCCAACGTCCTGACTTTC.

The sample holds one count of this clone. The rearrangement uses TRBV13 and TRBJ1-1; D may be TRBD1 (6 bases). The V gene's germline CDR1 is PRHDT and CDR2 FYEKMQ (reference sequence). This CDR3 is 11 amino acids long. Trimming left V 8 bases short and J 6 bases short, with 10 bases between. DNA for the CDR3: TGTGCCAGCGGACAGTTTGCTGAAGCTTTCTTT. It specifies CASGQFAEAFF.

This chain uses TRBV5-1 with TRBJ2-5; D may be TRBD1 (6 bases). CDR3 length: 14 residues. From germline, CDR1 is SGHRS and CDR2 YFSETQ. The V and J ends lost 0 bases and 2 bases respectively, with 8 bases between them. CDR3 coding DNA: TGCGCCAGCAGCTTGGAACAGGGACAAGAGACCCAGTACTTC. Its protein is CASSLEQGQETQYF.

This clone occurred once. This rearrangement joins TRBV20-1 to TRBJ1-2; D not certain. Germline V lookup: CDR1 DFQATT, CDR2 SNEGSKA (reference sequence). The CDR3 runs to 15 residues. V dropped 3 bases and J dropped 5 bases, with 19 bases sitting between them. CDR3 in DNA: TGCAGTGCTAGTCCGTTGGGCGGCGTAGGGTATGGCTACACCTTC. Protein product: CSASPLGGVGYGYTF.

The chain joins TRBV11-3 to TRBJ2-5; no reliable D call. This CDR3 region has 13 residues. V dropped 1 base and J dropped 1 base, with 4 bases sitting between them. Germline V gene lookup returns CDR1 SGHNT and CDR2 YENEEA. As DNA, the CDR3 is TGTGCCAGCAGCTTAGTAAGCCAAGAGACCCAGTACTTC. Translation gives CASSLVSQETQYF.

Note on this clone: A junction boundary mismatches the germline segment, possibly from a read error. The chain is built from TRBV7-7 and TRBJ2-3, with 7 nucleotides matching TRBD2. The length of the CDR3 is 15 residues. Germline assignment: CDR1 SSHAT and CDR2 FNYEAQ (reference sequence). CDR3: CASSLTGLSTDTQYF. CDR3 nucleotides: TGTGCTAGCAGCTTAACGGGACTAAGCACAGATACGCAGTATTTT. The full variable domain, completed using reference TRBV7-7 and TRBJ2-3, is GAGVSQSPRYKVTKRGQDVTLRCDPISSHATLYWYQQALGQGPEFLTYFNYEAQPDKSGLPSDRFSAERPEGSISTLTIQRTEQRDSAMYRCASSLTGLSTDTQYFGPGTRLTVL.